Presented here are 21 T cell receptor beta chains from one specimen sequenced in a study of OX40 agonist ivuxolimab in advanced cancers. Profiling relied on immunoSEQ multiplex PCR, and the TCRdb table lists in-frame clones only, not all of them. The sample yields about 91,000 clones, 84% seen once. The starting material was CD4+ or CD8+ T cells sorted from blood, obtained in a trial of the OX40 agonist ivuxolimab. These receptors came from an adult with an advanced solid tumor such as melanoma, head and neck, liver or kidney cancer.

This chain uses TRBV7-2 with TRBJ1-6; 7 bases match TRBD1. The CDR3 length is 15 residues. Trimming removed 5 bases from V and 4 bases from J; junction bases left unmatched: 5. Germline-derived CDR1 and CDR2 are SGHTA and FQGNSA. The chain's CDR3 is CASSPGTDYNSPLHF. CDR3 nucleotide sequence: TGTGCCAGCAGCCCTGGGACAGATTATAATTCACCCCTCCACTTT. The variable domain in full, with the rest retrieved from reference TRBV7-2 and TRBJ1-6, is GAGVSQSPSNKVTEKGKDVELRCDPISGHTALYWYRQSLGQGLEFLIYFQGNSAPDKSGLPSDRFSAERTGGSVSTLTIQRTQQEDSAVYLCASSPGTDYNSPLHFGNGTRLTVT.

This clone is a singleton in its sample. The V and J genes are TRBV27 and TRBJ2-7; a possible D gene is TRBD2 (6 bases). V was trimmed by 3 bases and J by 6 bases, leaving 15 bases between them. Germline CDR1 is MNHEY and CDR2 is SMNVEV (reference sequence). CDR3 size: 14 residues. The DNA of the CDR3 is TGTGCCAGCAGTTTTGCGGGATGGGGATCCGAGCAGTACTTC. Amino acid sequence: CASSFAGWGSEQYF.

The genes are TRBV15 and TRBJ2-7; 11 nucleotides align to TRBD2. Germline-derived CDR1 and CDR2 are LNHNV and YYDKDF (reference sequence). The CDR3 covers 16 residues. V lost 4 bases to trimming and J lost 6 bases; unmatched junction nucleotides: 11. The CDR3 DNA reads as TGTGCCACCAGCACCCCTAGCGGGGGGATCTCGGGCGAGCAGTACTTC. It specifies CATSTPSGGISGEQYF. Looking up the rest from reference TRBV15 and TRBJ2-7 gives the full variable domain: DAMVIQNPRYQVTQFGKPVTLSCSQTLNHNVMYWYQQKSSQAPKLLFHYYDKDFNNEADTPDNFQSRRPNTSFCFLDIRSPGLGDTAMYLCATSTPSGGISGEQYFGPGTRLTVT.

The CDR3 is CSADRESTEAFF. CDR3 sequence (DNA): TGCAGCGCCGACAGGGAGAGCACTGAAGCTTTCTTT. The V gene is TRBV29-1, the J gene TRBJ1-1, with 7 bases aligning to TRBD1. The V gene end was trimmed by 7 bases and the J gene end by 4 bases; junction bases not matched to a gene: 6. The CDR3 extends over 12 amino acids. The germline CDR1 and CDR2 sequences are SQVTM and ANQGSEA.

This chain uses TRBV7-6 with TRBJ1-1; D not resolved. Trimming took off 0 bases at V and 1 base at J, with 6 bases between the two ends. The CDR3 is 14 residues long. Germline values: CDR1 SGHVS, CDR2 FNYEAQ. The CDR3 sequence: CASSLARRNTEAFF. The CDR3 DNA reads TGTGCCAGCAGCTTAGCGCGAAGGAACACTGAAGCTTTCTTT.

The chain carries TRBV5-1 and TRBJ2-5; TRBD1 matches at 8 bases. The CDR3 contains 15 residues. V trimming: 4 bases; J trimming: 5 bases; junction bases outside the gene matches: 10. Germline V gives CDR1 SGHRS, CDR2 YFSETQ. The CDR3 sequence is CASSRMDRDEETQYF. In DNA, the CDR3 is TGCGCCAGCAGCCGCATGGACAGGGACGAGGAGACCCAGTACTTC.

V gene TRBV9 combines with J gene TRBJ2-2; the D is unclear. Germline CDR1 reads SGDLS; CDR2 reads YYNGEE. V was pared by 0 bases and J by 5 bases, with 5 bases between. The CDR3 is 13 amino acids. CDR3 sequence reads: CASSVVSTGELFF. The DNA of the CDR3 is TGTGCCAGCAGCGTAGTGTCAACCGGGGAGCTGTTTTTT.

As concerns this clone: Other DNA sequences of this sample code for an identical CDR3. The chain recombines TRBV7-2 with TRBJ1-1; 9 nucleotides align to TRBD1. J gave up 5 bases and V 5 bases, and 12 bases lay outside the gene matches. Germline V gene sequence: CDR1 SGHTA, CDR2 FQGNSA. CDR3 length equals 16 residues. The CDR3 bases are TGTGCCAGCAGCCCAAGCGGGATACAGGGGGCAACTGAAGCTTTCTTT. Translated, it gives CASSPSGIQGATEAFF.

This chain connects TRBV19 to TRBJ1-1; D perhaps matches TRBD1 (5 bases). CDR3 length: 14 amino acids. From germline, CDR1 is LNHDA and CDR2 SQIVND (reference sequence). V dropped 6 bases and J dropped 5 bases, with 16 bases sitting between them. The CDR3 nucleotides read TGTGCCAGTAGAGTAGGAGCGGGGGGGACTGAAGCTTTCTTT. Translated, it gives CASRVGAGGTEAFF.

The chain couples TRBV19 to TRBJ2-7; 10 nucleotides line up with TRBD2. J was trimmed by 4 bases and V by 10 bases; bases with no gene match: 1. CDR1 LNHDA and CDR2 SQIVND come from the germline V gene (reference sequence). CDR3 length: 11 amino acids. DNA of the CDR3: TGTGCCACTAGCGGGGGTTACGAGCAGTACTTC. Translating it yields CATSGGYEQYF. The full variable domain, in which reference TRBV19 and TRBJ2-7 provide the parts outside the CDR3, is DGGITQSPKYLFRKEGQNVTLSCEQNLNHDAMYWYRQDPGQGLRLIYYSQIVNDFQKGDIAEGYSVSREKKESFPLTVTSAQKNPTAFYLCATSGGYEQYFGPGTRLTVT.

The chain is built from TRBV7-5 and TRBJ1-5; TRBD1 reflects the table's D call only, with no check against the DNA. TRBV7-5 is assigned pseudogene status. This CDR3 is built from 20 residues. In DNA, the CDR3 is TGTGTCAGAAGCTTAACCTCCGACAGGGCGCATCTTGTTGGCAATCAGCCCCAGCATTTT. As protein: CVRSLTSDRAHLVGNQPQHF.

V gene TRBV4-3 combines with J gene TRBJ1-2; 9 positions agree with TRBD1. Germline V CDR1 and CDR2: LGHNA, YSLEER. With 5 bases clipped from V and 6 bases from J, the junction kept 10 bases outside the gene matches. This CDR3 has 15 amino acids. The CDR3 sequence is CASSAGGDRADGYTF. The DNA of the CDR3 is TGCGCCAGCAGCGCAGGAGGGGACAGGGCGGATGGCTACACCTTC.

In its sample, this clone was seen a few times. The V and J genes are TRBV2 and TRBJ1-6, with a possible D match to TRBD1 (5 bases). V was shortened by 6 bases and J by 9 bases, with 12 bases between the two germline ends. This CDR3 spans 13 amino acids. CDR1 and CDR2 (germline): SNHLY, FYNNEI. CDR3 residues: CASSDLGVSPLHF. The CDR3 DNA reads TGTGCCAGCAGCGACCTGGGGGTTTCACCCCTCCACTTT.

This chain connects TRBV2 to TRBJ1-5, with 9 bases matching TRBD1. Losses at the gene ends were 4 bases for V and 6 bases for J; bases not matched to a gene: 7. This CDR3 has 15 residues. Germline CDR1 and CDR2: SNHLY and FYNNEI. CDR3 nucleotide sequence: TGTGCCAGCAGTGTCGTTGGACAGGGGAGTCAGCCCCAGCATTTT. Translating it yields CASSVVGQGSQPQHF.

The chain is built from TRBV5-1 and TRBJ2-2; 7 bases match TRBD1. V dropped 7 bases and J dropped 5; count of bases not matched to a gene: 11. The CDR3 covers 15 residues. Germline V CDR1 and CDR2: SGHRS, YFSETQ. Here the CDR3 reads CASGQTGQRTGELFF. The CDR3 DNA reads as TGCGCCAGCGGCCAGACGGGACAGAGAACCGGGGAGCTGTTTTTT.

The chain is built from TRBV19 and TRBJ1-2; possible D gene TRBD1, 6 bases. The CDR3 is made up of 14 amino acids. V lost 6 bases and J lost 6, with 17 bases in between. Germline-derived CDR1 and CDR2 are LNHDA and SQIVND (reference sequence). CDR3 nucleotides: TGTGCCAGTAGAACAACAGGGATTAAAGATGGCTACACCTTC. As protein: CASRTTGIKDGYTF.

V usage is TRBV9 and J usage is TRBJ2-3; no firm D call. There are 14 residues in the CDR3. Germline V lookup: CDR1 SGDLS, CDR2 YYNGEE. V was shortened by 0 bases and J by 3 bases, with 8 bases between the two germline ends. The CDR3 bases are TGTGCCAGCAGCGTAGACCAGCTGACAGATACGCAGTATTTT. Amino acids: CASSVDQLTDTQYF.

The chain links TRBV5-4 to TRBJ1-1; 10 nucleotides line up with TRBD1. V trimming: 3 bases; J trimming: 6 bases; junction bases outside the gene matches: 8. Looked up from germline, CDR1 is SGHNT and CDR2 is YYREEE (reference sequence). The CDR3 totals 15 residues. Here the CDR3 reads CASSSPGQGKSEAFF. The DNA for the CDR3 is TGTGCCAGCAGCTCACCGGGACAGGGGAAGTCTGAAGCTTTCTTT.

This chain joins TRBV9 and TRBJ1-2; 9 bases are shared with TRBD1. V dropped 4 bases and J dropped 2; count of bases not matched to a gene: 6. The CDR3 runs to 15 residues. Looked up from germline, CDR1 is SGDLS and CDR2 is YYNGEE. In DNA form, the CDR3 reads TGTGCCAGCAGCCTGAGGACAGGGGAGAACTATGGCTACACCTTC. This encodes CASSLRTGENYGYTF. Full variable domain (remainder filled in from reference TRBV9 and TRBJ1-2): DSGVTQTPKHLITATGQRVTLRCSPRSGDLSVYWYQQSLDQGLQFLIQYYNGEERAKGNILERFSAQQFPDLHSELNLSSLELGDSALYFCASSLRTGENYGYTFGSGTRLTVV.

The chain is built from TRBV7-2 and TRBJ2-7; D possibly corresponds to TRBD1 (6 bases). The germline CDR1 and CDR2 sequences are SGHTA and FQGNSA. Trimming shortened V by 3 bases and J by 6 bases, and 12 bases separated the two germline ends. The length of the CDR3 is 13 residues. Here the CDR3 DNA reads TGTGCCAGCAGCTTCAATAGGGGGACCGAGCAGTACTTC. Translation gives CASSFNRGTEQYF.

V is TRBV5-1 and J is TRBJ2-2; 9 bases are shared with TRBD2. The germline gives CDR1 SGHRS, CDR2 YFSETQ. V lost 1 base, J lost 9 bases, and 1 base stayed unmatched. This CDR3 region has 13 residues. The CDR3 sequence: CASSLLAGRELFF. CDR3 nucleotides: TGCGCCAGCAGCTTGCTAGCGGGGCGGGAGCTGTTTTTT. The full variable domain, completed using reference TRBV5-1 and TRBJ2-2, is KAGVTQTPRYLIKTRGQQVTLSCSPISGHRSVSWYQQTPGQGLQFLFEYFSETQRNKGNFPGRFSGRQFSNSRSEMNVSTLELGDSALYLCASSLLAGRELFFGEGSRLTVL.